This TCR beta chain originates from a study of shared clonotypes between healthy human individuals. General observations from the study: Rarefaction exposed incomplete sorted-subset sequencing despite large depth. Generation probability values for non-shared clonotypes were lower than those for clonotypes shared by all four donors.

Remarks on this clone: The target antigen is unknown.

The protocol was immunoSEQ multiplex PCR, while the TCRdb copy is restricted to in-frame clones and leaves out a portion. The sample consists of 1 million to 1.3 million clones, 70% to 80% of them appearing once. The specimen was memory CD4+ T cells from PBMCs. Documented subset: CD45RA-negative fraction. The source is a man in his late teens or twenties in good health. Some clones in this sample may be carry-over from other donors' samples.

CDR3 bases: TGTGCCAGCAGTTCTAGCGGGAGTACCGATGAGCAGTTCTTC. It translates to CASSSSGSTDEQFF. The chain employs TRBV6-5 and TRBJ2-1; 10 bases match TRBD2. Germline CDR1 and CDR2: MNHEY and SVGAGI. V trimming: 4 bases; J trimming: 8 bases; junction bases outside the gene matches: 5. This CDR3 contains 14 residues.